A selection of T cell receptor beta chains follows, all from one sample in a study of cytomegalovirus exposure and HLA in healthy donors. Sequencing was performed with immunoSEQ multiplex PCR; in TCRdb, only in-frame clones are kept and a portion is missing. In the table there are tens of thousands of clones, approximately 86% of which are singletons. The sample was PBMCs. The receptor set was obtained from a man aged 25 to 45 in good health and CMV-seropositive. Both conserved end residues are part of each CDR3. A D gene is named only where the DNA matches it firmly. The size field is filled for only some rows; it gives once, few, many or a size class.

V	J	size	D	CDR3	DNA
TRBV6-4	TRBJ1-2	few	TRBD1	CASSPGQGNYGYTF	TGTGCCAGCAGTCCGGGACAGGGGAACTATGGCTACACCTTC
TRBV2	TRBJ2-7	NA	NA	CASRPLGGRNEQYF	TGTGCCAGCAGGCCGCTTGGGGGGAGGAACGAGCAGTACTTC
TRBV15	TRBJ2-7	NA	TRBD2	CATSPPGTRAYEQYF	TGTGCCACCAGCCCCCCAGGGACTAGGGCTTACGAGCAGTACTTC
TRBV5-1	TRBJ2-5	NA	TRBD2	CASSGRETIQETQYF	TGCGCCAGCAGCGGGAGGGAAACGATCCAAGAGACCCAGTACTTC
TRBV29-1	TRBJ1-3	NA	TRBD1	CSVNRGTGNTIYF	TGCAGCGTCAACAGGGGAACGGGAAACACCATATATTTT
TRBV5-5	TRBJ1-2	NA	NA	CASSPRGRGIGYTF	TGTGCCAGCAGCCCCCGAGGCAGGGGCATTGGCTACACCTTC
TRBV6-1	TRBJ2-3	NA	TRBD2	CASSEQTSGTDTQYF	TGTGCCAGCAGTGAGCAGACTAGCGGGACAGATACGCAGTATTTT
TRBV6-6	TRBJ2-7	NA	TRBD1	CASKGQGYEQYF	TGTGCCAGCAAGGGACAGGGCTACGAGCAGTACTTC
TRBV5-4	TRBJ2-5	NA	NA	CASSPSQGPQETQYF	TGTGCCAGCAGCCCCTCACAGGGTCCCCAAGAGACCCAGTACTTC
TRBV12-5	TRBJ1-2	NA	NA	CASGIQENPNYGYTF	TGTGCTAGTGGCATACAGGAAAACCCTAACTATGGCTACACCTTC
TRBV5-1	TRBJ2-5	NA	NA	CASSFLYQETQYF	TGCGCCAGCAGCTTTCTGTACCAAGAGACCCAGTACTTC
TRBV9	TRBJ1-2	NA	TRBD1	CASSVGTGGVNYGYTF	TGTGCCAGCAGCGTAGGCACAGGGGGCGTCAACTATGGCTACACCTTC
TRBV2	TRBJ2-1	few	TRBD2	CASSDKGLAYPYNEQFF	TGTGCCAGCAGTGATAAGGGACTAGCGTACCCCTACAATGAGCAGTTCTTC
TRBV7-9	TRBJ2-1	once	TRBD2	CASRNPTTSGRVHNEQFF	TGTGCCAGCAGGAATCCAACGACTAGCGGGAGGGTACACAATGAGCAGTTCTTC
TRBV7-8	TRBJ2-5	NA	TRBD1	CASSLPGTVLVQETQYF	TGTGCCAGCAGCTTACCCGGGACAGTTTTGGTCCAAGAGACCCAGTACTTC
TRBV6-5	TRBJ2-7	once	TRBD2	CATQTSGGYEQYF	TGTGCCACCCAGACTAGCGGAGGGTACGAGCAGTACTTC
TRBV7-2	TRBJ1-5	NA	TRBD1	CASSARGLGNQPQHF	TGTGCCAGCAGCGCCAGGGGGCTGGGCAATCAGCCCCAGCATTTT
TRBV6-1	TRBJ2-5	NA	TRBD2	CASSEGELAGGMETQYF	TGTGCCAGCAGTGAAGGGGAACTAGCGGGAGGGATGGAGACCCAGTACTTC
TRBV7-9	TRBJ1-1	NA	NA	CASSNSKGAAEAFF	TGTGCCAGCAGCAACTCCAAAGGGGCGGCTGAAGCTTTCTTT
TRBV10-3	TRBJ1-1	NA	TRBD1	CAINTGQGRLNTEAFF	TGTGCCATCAATACGGGACAGGGACGGCTGAACACTGAAGCTTTCTTT
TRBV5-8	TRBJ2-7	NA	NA	CASRRGTLYEQYF	TGTGCCAGCAGGCGAGGGACACTTTACGAGCAGTACTTC
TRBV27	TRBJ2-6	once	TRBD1	CASSPGQGYSGANVLTF	TGTGCCAGCAGTCCCGGACAGGGGTACTCTGGGGCCAACGTCCTGACTTTC
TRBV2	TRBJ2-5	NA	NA	CASSDEETQYF	TGTGCCAGCAGTGACGAGGAGACCCAGTACTTC
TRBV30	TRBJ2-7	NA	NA	CAWRNLATRRQEQYF	TGTGCCTGGAGGAATCTCGCGACTAGAAGGCAGGAGCAGTACTTC
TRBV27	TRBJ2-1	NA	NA	CASSSIAVYNEQFF	TGTGCCAGCAGTTCCATAGCGGTCTACAATGAGCAGTTCTTC
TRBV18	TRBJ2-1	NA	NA	CASSPRDFYNEQFF	TGTGCCAGCTCACCGCGGGACTTCTACAATGAGCAGTTCTTC
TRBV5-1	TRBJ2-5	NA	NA	CASRVEGHPQETQYF	TGCGCCAGCAGGGTTGAGGGACATCCCCAAGAGACCCAGTACTTC
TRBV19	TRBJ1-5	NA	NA	CASSIWRSNQPQHF	TGTGCCAGTAGTATCTGGAGAAGCAATCAGCCCCAGCATTTT
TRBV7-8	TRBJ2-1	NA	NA	CASSTTLATQQFF	TGTGCCAGCAGCACTACCCTAGCGACTCAGCAGTTCTTC
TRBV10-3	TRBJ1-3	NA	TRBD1	CAISARGRRVEGNTIYF	TGTGCCATCAGTGCCAGGGGGCGCAGGGTGGAAGGAAACACCATATATTTT
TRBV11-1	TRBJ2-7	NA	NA	CASSLGIQSDSYEQYF	TGTGCCAGCAGCTTAGGTATACAGTCTGACTCCTACGAGCAGTACTTC
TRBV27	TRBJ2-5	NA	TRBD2	CASSLRLAGGFGRETQYF	TGTGCCAGCAGTTTGAGACTAGCGGGAGGTTTTGGTCGAGAGACCCAGTACTTC
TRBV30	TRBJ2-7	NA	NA	CAWGAGSPYEQYF	TGTGCCTGGGGGGCAGGGTCCCCCTACGAGCAGTACTTC
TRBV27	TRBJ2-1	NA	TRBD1	CASSWTGTPYNEQFF	TGTGCCAGCAGTTGGACAGGGACCCCCTACAATGAGCAGTTCTTC
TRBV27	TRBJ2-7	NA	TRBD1	CASGADRGYEQYF	TGTGCCAGCGGGGCCGACAGGGGTTACGAGCAGTACTTC
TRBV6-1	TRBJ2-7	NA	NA	CASSDLGSGFDEQYF	TGTGCCAGCAGTGATTTGGGGTCGGGGTTTGACGAGCAGTACTTC
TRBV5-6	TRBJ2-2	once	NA	CASSPSPNTGELFF	TGTGCCAGCAGCCCCTCCCCGAACACCGGGGAGCTGTTTTTT
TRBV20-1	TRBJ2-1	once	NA	CSAPRNEQFF	TGCAGTGCCCCCCGCAATGAGCAGTTCTTC
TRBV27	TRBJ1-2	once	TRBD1	CASSPSGPTGYGYTF	TGTGCCAGCAGTCCTTCGGGCCCGACAGGGTATGGCTACACCTTC
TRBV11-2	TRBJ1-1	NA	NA	CASSLGPEAFF	TGTGCCAGCAGCTTAGGGCCTGAAGCTTTCTTT
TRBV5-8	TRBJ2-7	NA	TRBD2	CASSSPGRGGVWYEQYF	TGTGCCAGCAGCTCCCCCGGGCGGGGGGGCGTCTGGTACGAGCAGTACTTC
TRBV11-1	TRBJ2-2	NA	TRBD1	CASSPMTGGGTGELFF	TGTGCCAGCAGCCCTATGACAGGGGGCGGGACCGGGGAGCTGTTTTTT
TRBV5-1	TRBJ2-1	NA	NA	CASSWDSGSRSEQFF	TGCGCCAGCAGCTGGGACAGCGGGAGTCGGAGTGAGCAGTTCTTC
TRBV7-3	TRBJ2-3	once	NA	CASSSASTDTQYF	TGTGCCAGCAGCTCTGCTAGCACGGATACGCAGTATTTT
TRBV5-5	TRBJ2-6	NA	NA	CASSLWGDGANVLTF	TGTGCCAGCAGCTTGTGGGGGGACGGGGCCAACGTCCTGACTTTC
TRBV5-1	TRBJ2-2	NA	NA	CASRGTATNTGELFF	TGCGCCAGCAGGGGTACAGCCACGAACACCGGGGAGCTGTTTTTT
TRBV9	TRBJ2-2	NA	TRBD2	CASSEQGLAGTYGGELFF	TGTGCCAGCAGCGAACAGGGACTAGCGGGAACTTATGGCGGGGAGCTGTTTTTT
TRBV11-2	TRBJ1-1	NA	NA	CASSLEGRLNTEAFF	TGTGCCAGCAGCTTAGAAGGCAGGCTGAACACTGAAGCTTTCTTT
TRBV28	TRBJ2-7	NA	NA	CASSPGDRSSYEQYF	TGTGCCAGCAGTCCAGGGGACCGGAGCTCCTACGAGCAGTACTTC
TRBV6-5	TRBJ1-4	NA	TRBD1	CASSANRGWELFF	TGTGCCAGCAGTGCTAACAGGGGATGGGAACTGTTTTTT
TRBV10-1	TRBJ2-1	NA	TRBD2	CASSEYGRVMNEQFF	TGCGCCAGCAGTGAATACGGGAGGGTGATGAATGAGCAGTTCTTC
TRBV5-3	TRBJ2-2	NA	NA	CARSLDVRQLNTGELFF	TGTGCCAGAAGCTTGGATGTGCGACAGTTAAACACCGGGGAGCTGTTTTTT
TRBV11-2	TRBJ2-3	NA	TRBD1	CASSLKRGTGIPSTDTQYF	TGTGCCAGCAGCTTAAAAAGAGGGACAGGGATTCCTAGCACAGATACGCAGTATTTT
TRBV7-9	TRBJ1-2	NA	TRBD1	CASSLATDRGYGYTF	TGTGCCAGCAGCTTAGCTACGGACAGGGGCTATGGCTACACCTTC
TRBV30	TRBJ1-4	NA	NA	CAWSVQVTNEKLFF	TGTGCCTGGAGTGTACAAGTCACTAATGAAAAACTGTTTTTT
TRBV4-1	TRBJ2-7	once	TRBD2	CASSRPGGREEQYF	TGCGCCAGCAGTCGCCCAGGAGGGAGGGAAGAGCAGTACTTC
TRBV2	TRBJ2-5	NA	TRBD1	CASNLQGAEETQYF	TGTGCCAGCAACTTACAGGGGGCGGAAGAGACCCAGTACTTC
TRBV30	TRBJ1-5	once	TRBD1	CAWSVRGGGQPQHF	TGTGCCTGGAGTGTACGAGGGGGCGGACAGCCCCAGCATTTT